Sequencing of this T cell receptor (beta chain) was carried out in a study of vaccination effects on CD4 cells after COVID-19. General study findings and limits: Clones of infection and vaccine origin contracted markedly late after vaccination. Healthy vaccinees' vaccine-induced clones included only 1 of 255 cross-reacting with common cold coronaviruses.

After expansion with viral peptide pools in the ViraFEST assay, antigen-specific CD4+ T cells were sequenced. Subsequent to a culture period of under 11 days, CD4+ T cells were isolated. None of these healthy vaccinees had been infected with SARS-CoV-2 before vaccination. Wells each received approximately 2 million PBMC, cultured with 9 to 10 IU/ml IL-2 and about 9.4 ug/ml peptides. Cultures got half-medium changes with IL-2 on days 3 and 7. Notes on this clone: Its antigen is not identified.

Libraries were prepared by immunoSEQ multiplex PCR; TCRdb keeps only in-frame clonotypes and omits some of them. Counted here are 20,000 to 25,000 clones, approximately 73% occurring once; the ten biggest clones make up about 5%. The CDR3 totals 12 residues. V gave up 4 bases and J gave up 5 bases, with 3 bases separating them. Germline V gene sequence: CDR1 MGHDK, CDR2 SYGVNS. J is TRBJ1-6 and V is TRBV25-1, with D unclear. This sequence was found in a human donor who received a COVID-19 vaccine. Sequencing was performed on CD4+ T cells from PBMCs cultured with SARS-CoV-2 spike peptides, taken before COVID-19 vaccination. The CDR3 loop reads CASSAHNSPLHF. The CDR3 DNA follows: TGTGCCAGCAGTGCACATAATTCACCCCTCCACTTT.